This is a list of T cell receptor beta chains from one sample in a study of cytomegalovirus exposure and HLA in healthy donors. TCRdb's copy holds only in-frame clones and misses some; the assay was immunoSEQ multiplex PCR. The sample includes 150,000 or so clones. Sequenced: PBMCs. The receptors here all came from a woman in her forties or fifties in good health and CMV-seronegative. The CDR3 runs from the conserved cysteine through the conserved F or W. Fields, in order: D gene, V gene, J gene, CDR3 protein, CDR3 DNA. The D gene is left open where the match is weak.

.	TRBV5-1	TRBJ2-7	CASSMGPLEQYF	TGCGCCAGCAGCATGGGGCCTTTGGAGCAGTACTTC
.	TRBV13	TRBJ1-3	CASSLWEEGYTIYF	TGTGCCAGCAGCTTATGGGAGGAGGGCTACACCATATATTTT
TRBD1	TRBV14	TRBJ2-7	CASSPHLGQGSSSSYEQYF	TGTGCCAGCAGCCCCCACCTCGGACAGGGGAGTTCAAGCTCCTACGAGCAGTACTTC
.	TRBV28	TRBJ2-7	CASSDRRGGDEQYF	TGTGCCAGCAGTGATCGGAGGGGGGGGGACGAGCAGTACTTC
TRBD1	TRBV5-1	TRBJ2-2	CASSLGAGTVVTGELFF	TGCGCCAGCAGCTTGGGGGCCGGGACAGTTGTCACCGGGGAGCTGTTTTTT
TRBD1	TRBV5-1	TRBJ1-1	CASSGTGNEAFF	TGCGCCAGCAGCGGGACAGGAAATGAAGCTTTCTTT
.	TRBV25-1	TRBJ1-6	CASSQGSGTSNSPLHF	TGTGCCAGCAGTCAGGGGTCCGGGACGTCTAATTCACCCCTCCACTTT
TRBD1	TRBV13	TRBJ1-3	CASRDSLNTIYF	TGTGCCAGCCGGGACAGTTTAAACACCATATATTTT
.	TRBV19	TRBJ1-4	CASRGQFLEKLFF	TGTGCCAGTAGAGGACAGTTTTTGGAAAAACTGTTTTTT
.	TRBV7-8	TRBJ1-5	CASSLATGRVEPQHF	TGTGCCAGCAGCTTAGCCACAGGGAGGGTTGAGCCCCAGCATTTT
TRBD2	TRBV19	TRBJ2-3	CASSNQRGTTDTQYF	TGTGCCAGTAGTAACCAGCGGGGAACCACAGATACGCAGTATTTT
TRBD1	TRBV4-2	TRBJ2-7	CASSRTGSYEQYF	TGTGCCAGCAGCCGGACAGGCTCCTACGAGCAGTACTTC
TRBD1	TRBV19	TRBJ2-4	CASSIETGGNIQYF	TGTGCCAGTAGTATAGAAACAGGGGGTAACATTCAGTACTTC
TRBD1	TRBV9	TRBJ1-3	CASSRGTGGGNTIYF	TGTGCCAGCAGCCGAGGGACAGGGGGTGGAAACACCATATATTTT
TRBD2	TRBV7-6	TRBJ2-5	CASSLELPSTSGVLGETQYF	TGTGCCAGCAGCTTAGAGCTCCCTTCCACTAGCGGGGTCCTGGGAGAGACCCAGTACTTC
TRBD1	TRBV7-9	TRBJ1-2	CASSPRDRGSYGYTF	TGTGCCAGCAGCCCCCGGGACAGGGGCTCCTATGGCTACACCTTC
.	TRBV18	TRBJ1-6	CASSPFSAGRLDNSPLHF	TGTGCCAGCTCACCATTCTCTGCGGGGCGGCTGGATAATTCACCCCTCCACTTT
TRBD1	TRBV6-1	TRBJ1-2	CASSRTGYDYGYTF	TGTGCCAGCAGTAGGACAGGGTACGACTATGGCTACACCTTC
.	TRBV28	TRBJ1-5	CASSLNRDQPQHF	TGTGCCAGCAGTTTAAACAGGGACCAGCCCCAGCATTTT
TRBD2	TRBV10-2	TRBJ2-7	CASSVASGGGGEQYF	TGCGCCAGCAGCGTCGCTAGCGGGGGGGGCGGCGAGCAGTACTTC
TRBD1	TRBV19	TRBJ1-6	CASSGGTGSSFSPLHF	TGTGCCAGTAGTGGAGGGACAGGGAGTTCTTTTTCACCCCTCCACTTT
TRBD2	TRBV18	TRBJ2-1	CASSPQGAGGHTDNEQFF	TGTGCCAGCTCACCACAGGGAGCGGGGGGTCACACGGACAATGAGCAGTTCTTC
.	TRBV7-9	TRBJ1-4	CASSLALRGWRLEKLFF	TGTGCCAGCAGCTTAGCGCTTAGGGGCTGGCGTTTGGAAAAACTGTTTTTT
TRBD2	TRBV9	TRBJ2-1	CASSHPLTTAGVPYNEQFF	TGTGCCAGCAGCCACCCCCTTACTACAGCGGGGGTTCCCTACAATGAGCAGTTCTTC
.	TRBV7-6	TRBJ2-2	CASSFGGRGELFF	TGTGCCAGCAGCTTCGGGGGGCGCGGGGAGCTGTTTTTT
TRBD1	TRBV10-3	TRBJ1-3	CAIPGQGANTIYF	TGTGCCATTCCGGGACAGGGGGCAAACACCATATATTTT
TRBD1	TRBV18	TRBJ1-6	CASSPRGKGADSPLHF	TGTGCCAGCTCTCCCAGGGGGAAGGGGGCAGATTCACCCCTCCACTTT
.	TRBV5-1	TRBJ2-1	CASSATSIGNNEQFF	TGCGCCAGCAGCGCCACTAGCATTGGGAACAATGAGCAGTTCTTC
TRBD1	TRBV29-1	TRBJ1-1	CSVDQTGVTEAFF	TGCAGCGTTGACCAGACAGGGGTTACTGAAGCTTTCTTT
.	TRBV27	TRBJ2-7	CASSLSTGYEQYF	TGTGCCAGCAGTTTATCGACAGGTTATGAGCAGTACTTC
.	TRBV28	TRBJ1-4	CASKEGIVSEKLFF	TGTGCCAGCAAGGAGGGAATAGTATCTGAAAAACTGTTTTTT
TRBD2	TRBV5-1	TRBJ2-5	CASSLSPSGGFQETQYF	TGCGCCAGCAGCTTGTCGCCTAGCGGGGGGTTTCAAGAGACCCAGTACTTC
TRBD1	TRBV5-4	TRBJ2-1	CASGRDRAYNEQFF	TGTGCCAGCGGCCGGGACAGGGCGTACAATGAGCAGTTCTTC